A single sample is the source of the 9 T cell receptor beta chains below, sequenced in a study of beta chain features in type 1 diabetes. Expressed TCRB transcripts were sequenced, since all the RNA that had been isolated was reverse transcribed. Generated by immunoSEQ multiplex PCR, the TCRdb table keeps only in-frame clones and is missing some. The table lists around 340,000 clones, 6.5% to 10% of them singletons. Sequenced sample: central memory CD4+ T cells from blood. Receptors were obtained from a young woman in good health.

The chain employs TRBV29-1 and TRBJ2-3; 14 bases match TRBD2. Germline-derived CDR1 and CDR2 are SQVTM and ANQGSEA. V gave up 4 bases and J gave up 14 bases; unmatched junction bases: 8. This CDR3 contains 13 residues. The CDR3 DNA is TGCAGCGTTGTCGCAGGGACTAGCGGGAGTCGGTATTTT. Amino acids: CSVVAGTSGSRYF.

The chain couples TRBV4-2 to TRBJ2-1, with 13 bases identical to TRBD2. Trimming removed 4 bases from V and 5 bases from J; junction bases left unmatched: 8. The CDR3 runs to 17 residues. Germline CDR1 and CDR2: LGHNA and YNFKEQ. CDR3 protein: CASSLGLAGTDHNEQFF. The DNA of the CDR3 is TGTGCCAGCAGCCTGGGACTAGCGGGGACGGACCACAATGAGCAGTTCTTC.

A few counts support this clone. The chain couples TRBV28 to TRBJ2-4, with D uncertain. V shed 2 bases and J shed 15 bases, with 17 bases lying between them. The CDR3 has 13 amino acids. Germline V CDR1 and CDR2: MDHEN, SYDVKM. The CDR3 DNA follows: TGTGCCAGCAGTTTAATTCGGGCTAGGGTGCTGTACTTC. As protein: CASSLIRARVLYF.

The chain is built from TRBV12-2 and TRBJ2-1; the table gives TRBD1 as D, unverified against the DNA. TRBV12-2 is classified as a pseudogene. The CDR3 covers 17 residues. CDR3 DNA sequence: TGTGCAAGTCGCCCCCCGACACAGGGGGGCAGATTCAATGAGCAGTTCTTC. This encodes CASRPPTQGGRFNEQFF.

There are a few counts of this clone. This rearrangement joins TRBV28 to TRBJ1-5; a weak D match, TRBD1 (5 bases). Trimming removed 3 bases from V and 6 bases from J, with 6 bases in between. Per germline, CDR1 MDHEN and CDR2 SYDVKM. This CDR3 region has 12 residues. The CDR3 DNA is TGTGCCAGCAGTTTCGGGGGTCAGCCCCAGCATTTT. Protein product: CASSFGGQPQHF.

This clone was observed a handful of times. The chain recombines TRBV7-9 with TRBJ2-2; D is possibly TRBD1 or TRBD2 (5 bases each). Looked up from germline, CDR1 is SEHNR and CDR2 is FQNEAQ (reference sequence). The CDR3 sequence is 15 residues long. V gave up 5 bases and J gave up 0 bases, with 10 bases separating them. In nucleotides, the CDR3 is TGTGCCAGCAGCCCGGGGACGGCGAACACCGGGGAGCTGTTTTTT. Residues: CASSPGTANTGELFF.

This clone was observed a handful of times. The gene calls are TRBV7-9 and TRBJ1-2; TRBD1 might be the D (5 bases). There are 15 residues in the CDR3. The germline V gene encodes CDR1 SEHNR and CDR2 FQNEAQ (reference sequence). Trimming pared 8 bases from V and 4 bases from J, leaving 20 bases between. CDR3 amino acids: CASLRTGQGGYGYTF. CDR3 bases: TGTGCCAGCTTGAGGACCGGGCAGGGAGGCTATGGCTACACCTTC.

V usage is TRBV29-1 and J usage is TRBJ2-7; D remains unclear. CDR1 is SQVTM and CDR2 is ANQGSEA in the germline V gene. The CDR3 consists of 14 residues. The V and J ends lost 6 bases and 6 bases respectively, with 21 bases between them. The CDR3 spells CSVRQDLDPGEQYF. The CDR3 DNA reads as TGCAGCGTCCGCCAAGATTTAGATCCAGGCGAGCAGTACTTC.

The V and J genes are TRBV5-1 and TRBJ2-1, with 10 positions matching TRBD2. The CDR3 has 14 amino acids. The germline gives CDR1 SGHRS, CDR2 YFSETQ. The junction had 1 base not matched to a gene; V was cut back by 1 base and J by 6 bases. This CDR3 is CASSLTSGTNEQFF. The CDR3 nucleotides are TGCGCCAGCAGCTTGACTAGCGGGACCAATGAGCAGTTCTTC.